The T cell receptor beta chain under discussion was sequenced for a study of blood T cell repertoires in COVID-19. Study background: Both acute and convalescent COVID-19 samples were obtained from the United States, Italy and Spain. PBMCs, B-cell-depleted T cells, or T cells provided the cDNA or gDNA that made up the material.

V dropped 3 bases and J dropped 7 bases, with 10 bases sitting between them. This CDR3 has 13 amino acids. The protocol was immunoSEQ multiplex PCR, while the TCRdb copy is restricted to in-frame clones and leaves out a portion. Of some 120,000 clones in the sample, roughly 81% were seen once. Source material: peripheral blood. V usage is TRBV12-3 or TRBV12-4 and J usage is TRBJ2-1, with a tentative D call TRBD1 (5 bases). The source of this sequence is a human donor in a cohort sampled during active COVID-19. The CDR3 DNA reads TGTGCCAGCAGTTTGCGGCGGACAAATGAGCAGTTCTTC. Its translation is CASSLRRTNEQFF.